This T cell receptor (beta chain) was retrieved from a study of cytomegalovirus exposure and HLA in healthy donors (dated by TCRdb to the late 2010s). Looking at the study overall: An earlier analysis of approximately 640 of the donors reported approximately 300 Gb of sequence data and 100 million to 130 million unique TCR beta sequences from 190 million or so T cells. Genome-wide SNP genotypes for about 60% of the roughly 700 donors were used in a later genetic analysis, which treated that subset as a discovery cohort. Because of strong linkage in the cohort, roughly five DR-DQ haplotypes were treated as single units for association and clustering. High-throughput TCR immunosequencing, statistical association of individual TCRs with disease status, and machine learning were combined to predict cytomegalovirus infection status. Every repertoire in the discovery cohort had been generated on one and the same sequencing platform. HLA typing included class I and class II loci at four-digit resolution. Among several hundred genotyped donors of the cohort, an average of around 250,000 unique TCR beta nucleotide sequences was sequenced per donor, of which 15% to 20% were non-productive. The T cell repertoires of some 700 subjects were profiled by immunosequencing and related to cytomegalovirus serostatus. The study aimed to test whether cataloging public T cell receptors could reveal signatures of past pathogen exposure. Typing coverage varied by locus: about 629-630 donors for A, B, C, DRB1 and DQB1; roughly 510 for DQA1; nearly 610 for DPA1; roughly 450 for DPB1. A later analysis re-examined previously published TCR beta repertoires from around 670 donors and added high-resolution HLA genotyping to investigate patterns of TCR occurrence. Along with the roughly 610-subject first cohort, a separate validation cohort of 120 different subjects was used. An early release covering roughly 580 HLA-typed donors comprised approximately 290 gigabases of sequencing data and around 85 million unique TCR sequences. Among the roughly 400 genotyped donors, under 90% belonged to the genetic ancestry cluster associated with self-reported Caucasian donors. In the later analysis, no new phenotypic data were used to find candidate immune exposures; instead, reliance was placed on TCR beta sequences and their occurrence across donors. To decide whether each TCR beta V gene segment behaved as functional or pseudogenic, an earlier analysis of fewer than 750 of the donors relied on high-throughput TCR beta sequencing. Donor age, sex, ethnicity and CMV serostatus were collected together with the repertoire data. The full study reports these points: In a later genetic analysis, fewer N-insertions in productive TCRs were reported among donors in an Asian-associated ancestry cluster than the 666-donor mean. Most TCR sequences were seen in very few donors, while some public TCRs were found in many individuals. Several of the top co-occurrence clusters appeared to be linked to parvovirus B19, influenza, CMV and Epstein-Barr virus, according to a later analysis. Most CMV-associated TCR beta chains appeared to be HLA-restricted in a later analysis, and the HLA associations seemed to be driven largely by CMV exposure. The authors suggested that the approach could potentially be extended to other disease states and immunological phenotypes. An association between a missense DCLRE1C variant and V-gene and J-gene trimming of TCR beta chains was found in a later genetic analysis and replicated in an independent cohort. Because HLA typing was missing for some donors at each locus, association tests included only the typed subset. This cohort had only TCR beta chains sequenced, and the lack of alpha or paired-chain data limited which features could be detected. Strong co-occurrence of HLA alleles, especially DR and DQ, made assigning TCR associations to individual alleles difficult. A cluster of highly shared sequence variants was judged likely to represent a technical artifact of the sequencing pipeline. In a later analysis, TCR association rates were found to vary across HLA loci, with the most associated TCRs seen for DRB1 alleles and the fewest for HLA-C alleles. The classifier was reported to diagnose cytomegalovirus status with high specificity and sensitivity in both the original and validation cohorts. The study listed 164 TCR beta chains as associated with cytomegalovirus. In an earlier analysis of some 550 of the donors, most TCR beta V segments were observed in productive rearrangements about 87% or about 30% of the time, broadly matching IMGT annotations. In vitro tests confirmed that a few of the cytomegalovirus-associated TCR beta chains recognize cytomegalovirus antigens. At a false discovery rate of 0.05, a later analysis linked under 20,000 TCR beta sequences to specific HLA alleles. In a later analysis, HLA-associated TCR beta chains showed more clonal expansion and lower generation probabilities than non-associated chains that were equally common. Linkage disequilibrium might explain the correlated functional status among segregating V segments, but an unknown experimental factor could not be ruled out. The earlier analysis of some 540 of the donors excluded approximately 17 rarely observed V segments, including chromosome 9 orphons, because counts were too low. A further reported finding was that TCR beta sequences accurately predicted the HLA-A and HLA-B alleles for most subjects in the first cohort. Immune exposure information for the cohort was limited to CMV serostatus. The presence/absence analyses assumed that sequencing depth was roughly uniform across donors, and that assumption may not be true.

A remark on this clone: There is no known antigen for this receptor. Per-base qualities were not stored, and no clone one base away is much larger.

Library preparation used the immunoSEQ multiplex PCR assay. For the multiplex PCR, a mixture combining 60 forward primers for TCR Vbeta segments and 13 reverse primers for TCR Jbeta segments was used. The CDR3 region of rearranged TCR beta genes was amplified from genomic DNA by a multiplex PCR assay. On the Illumina HiSeq System, the amplified TCR beta libraries were sequenced as 87-base-pair reads. In the source study's methods: Across the 600 to 700 repertoires, a later analysis counted some 81 million unique TCR beta chains, roughly 11 million of which were shared by at least two donors. To remove PCR and sequencing errors, raw reads were error-corrected and collapsed into unique sequences using a nearest-neighbor algorithm that merged closely related sequences. Alignment of CDR3 sequences to IMGT reference sequences was used to assign V, D and J gene segments. For a sequence to be retained, a match of at least six nucleotides to both a V gene segment and a J gene segment was required. Rearrangements were classified as productive when the CDR3 lacked stop codons and remained in frame with V and J, and all other rearrangements were classified as non-productive. Following IMGT convention, CDR3 was defined as the stretch from the second conserved V-encoded cysteine to the conserved J-encoded phenylalanine. Sequences without an unambiguous match to a single V gene segment were excluded from the earlier analysis of 450 to 650 of the donors. In an earlier analysis of about 590 of the donors, a V segment was called functional when productive rearrangements were above 56.7%, and segregating when the standard deviation between donors exceeded 5%. A statistical classification framework was developed to diagnose cytomegalovirus status using the catalog of TCR beta chain sequences. In a later analysis, V and J genes were assigned by comparing TCR nucleotide sequences against IMGT/GENE-DB human TR gene sequences. In a later analysis, CDR3 sequences and most-parsimonious VDJ recombination scenarios were assigned using the TCRdist pipeline. In a later analysis, every TCR beta chain was defined by the combination of its CDR3 amino acid sequence and its V-gene family, and reads without a unique V-gene family were dropped. A later analysis removed 592 highly shared, low-generation-probability nucleotide sequences to deal with suspected cross-contamination and a sequencing artifact. For each public chain, a later analysis derived a clonal expansion index from normalized ranks of inferred template counts within each repertoire. In a later analysis, generation probabilities were computed using a VDJ recombination model fitted to out-of-frame rearrangements, and the results were checked against IGoR. A later analysis scored TCR-TCR, TCR-HLA and TCR-CMV co-occurrence with hypergeometric tests, applying a repertoire-size bias correction to TCR pairs. In a later analysis, false discovery rates were estimated by permuting HLA or CMV assignments 20 times. A later analysis grouped co-occurring TCRs with DBSCAN, adding TCRdist sequence similarity when clustering within HLA-allele-positive subsets. For co-occurrence clustering, repertoires with fewer than 30,000 or more than 120,000 public chains were excluded, along with four to six repertoires with anomalous nucleotide sharing. Held by TCRdb, this immuneACCESS table contains in-frame sequences only and omits some clones. Under half of the omission traces to an unresolved V gene where checked; the cause of the rest is unknown. V and J calls and clone size are copied from that table; D and trimming were computed from the DNA. The sample has roughly 150,000 clones on record, more than 60% of them singletons. The ten largest clones represent roughly 12% of the sample.

In total, 666 healthy bone marrow donors made up the cohort. At the time of sampling, all cohort members were nominally healthy, though unrecorded immune exposures were likely present. The donor tested CMV seropositive and was one of the 289 seropositive cohort members. A peripheral blood sample was provided by each donor, and peripheral blood mononuclear cells were used for TCR beta sequencing. Genomic DNA extraction from the blood cell samples was performed with the Qiagen DNeasy Blood Extraction Kit. The material sequenced was PBMCs. This TCR derives from a man between 18 and 29 years old in good health and CMV-seropositive.

This receptor has the CDR3 CASSILSGRAPYEQYF. The sequenced DNA is TGTGCCAGTAGTATCTTAAGCGGGAGGGCCCCCTACGAGCAGTACTTC. Rearrangement joined TRBV19 to TRBJ2-7, and 10 junctional nucleotides match TRBD2. According to the germline V gene (reference sequence), CDR1 reads LNHDA and CDR2 reads SQIVND. Taken from cysteine to phenylalanine, the CDR3 has 16 residues. The entry retains the CDR3 DNA only, 48 bases that are in frame from base 1. V is trimmed back by 3 bases and J by 2 bases, and the junction contains 7 bases that no gene match accounts for.